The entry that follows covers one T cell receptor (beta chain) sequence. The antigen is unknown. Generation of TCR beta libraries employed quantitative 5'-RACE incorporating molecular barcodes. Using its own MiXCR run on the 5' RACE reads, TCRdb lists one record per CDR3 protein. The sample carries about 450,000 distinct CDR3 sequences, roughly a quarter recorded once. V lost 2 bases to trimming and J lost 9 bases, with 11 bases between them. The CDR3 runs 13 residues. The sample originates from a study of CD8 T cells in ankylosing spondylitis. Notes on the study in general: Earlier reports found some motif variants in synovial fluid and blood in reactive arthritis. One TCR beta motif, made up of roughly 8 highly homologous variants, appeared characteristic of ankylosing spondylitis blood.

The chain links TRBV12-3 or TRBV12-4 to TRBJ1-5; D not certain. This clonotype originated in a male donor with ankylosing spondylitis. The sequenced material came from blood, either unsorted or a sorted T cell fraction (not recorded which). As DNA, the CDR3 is TGTGCCAGCAGTTTATTGGAAAACGGGCCCCAGCATTTT. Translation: CASSLLENGPQHF.